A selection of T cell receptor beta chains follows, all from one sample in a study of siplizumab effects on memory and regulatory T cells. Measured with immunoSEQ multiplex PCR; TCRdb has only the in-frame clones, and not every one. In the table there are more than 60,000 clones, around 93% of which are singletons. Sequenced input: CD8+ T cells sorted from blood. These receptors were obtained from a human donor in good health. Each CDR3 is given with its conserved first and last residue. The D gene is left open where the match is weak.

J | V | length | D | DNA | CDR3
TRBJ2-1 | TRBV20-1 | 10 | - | TGCAGTGCTAGGGGCCAGGAGCAGTTCTTC | CSARGQEQFF
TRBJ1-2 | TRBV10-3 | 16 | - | TGTGCCATCAGTGAGCCGCAAAGGACAGTACCCGATGGCTACACCTTC | CAISEPQRTVPDGYTF
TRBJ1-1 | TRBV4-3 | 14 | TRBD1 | TGCGCCAGCAGCCCACAGGGGATGAGGACTGAAGCTTTCTTT | CASSPQGMRTEAFF
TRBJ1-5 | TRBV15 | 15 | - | TGTGCCACTTGGGTGGGAGGGCTCAGCAATCAGCCCCAGCATTTT | CATWVGGLSNQPQHF
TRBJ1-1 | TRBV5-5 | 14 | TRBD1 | TGTGCCAGCAGCCCTGGACAGGGAAACACTGAAGCTTTCTTT | CASSPGQGNTEAFF
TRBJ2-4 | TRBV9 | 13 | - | TGTGCCAGCAGCGTAGCAGAAGAAAACATTCAGTACTTC | CASSVAEENIQYF
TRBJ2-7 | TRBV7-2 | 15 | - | TGTGCCAGCAGCTTAGACGCAGATCTCTCCTACGAGCAGTACTTC | CASSLDADLSYEQYF
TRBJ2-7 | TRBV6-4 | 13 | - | TGTGCCAGCAGTGACGGTGCGTTGGGCGAGCAGTACTTC | CASSDGALGEQYF
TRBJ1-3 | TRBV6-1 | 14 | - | TGTGCCAGCAGTGCGGGAGTCTCTGGAAACACCATATATTTT | CASSAGVSGNTIYF
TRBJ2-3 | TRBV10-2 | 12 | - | TGCGCCAGCAGACCCGGGACGGACGCTGCGTATTTT | CASRPGTDAAYF
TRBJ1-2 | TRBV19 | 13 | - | TGTGCCAGTAGCAGGGACGAAAACTATGGCTACACCTTC | CASSRDENYGYTF